A single sample gave rise to the 14 T cell receptor beta chains below, sequenced in a study of Ad26.COV2.S vaccination and SARS-CoV-2 variants. Treatment described: roughly 19 received Ad26.COV2.S at low or high dose, single or two shots; about five received placebo; per-sample allocation not given. The study sampled participants on day 63 after the first vaccine or placebo injection. The repertoire was sequenced with immunoSEQ multiplex PCR; TCRdb's copy has only in-frame clones and lacks some. The repertoire consists of 350,000 to 450,000 clones, with approximately 90% occurring once and the leading ten covering about 2%. The source was peripheral blood, collected in a trial of Ad26.COV2.S vaccine versus placebo. These receptors were collected from a person aged 18-65 years who received the Ad26.COV2.S COVID-19 vaccine or a placebo.

The CDR3: CASSSEGQGAKNIQYF. The CDR3 DNA follows: TGCGCCAGCAGCTCCGAGGGGCAGGGAGCCAAAAACATTCAGTACTTC. The chain joins TRBV5-1 to TRBJ2-4, with D perhaps matching TRBD1 or TRBD2 (5 bases each). Germline V CDR1 and CDR2: SGHRS, YFSETQ. Trimming shortened V by 3 bases and J by 0 bases, and 13 bases separated the two germline ends. CDR3 length: 16 residues.

V gene TRBV5-4 combines with J gene TRBJ2-1; 11 nucleotides agree with TRBD2. The J segment lost 4 bases and the V segment lost 4 bases, leaving 7 bases of the junction unmatched. Germline CDR1 SGHNT, CDR2 YYREEE (reference sequence). CDR3 size: 16 residues. This CDR3 reads CASSGPGLAAYNEQFF. For the CDR3, the DNA is TGTGCCAGCAGCGGACCGGGACTAGCGGCTTACAATGAGCAGTTCTTC.

This chain uses TRBV13 with TRBJ1-2, with unresolved D. The CDR3 has 22 residues. Germline values: CDR1 PRHDT, CDR2 FYEKMQ (reference sequence). The V and J ends lost 5 bases and 8 bases respectively, with 42 bases between them. The CDR3 DNA reads as TGTGCCAGCAGCCTCTTCCGCCCCTCTAGCCCTATGGCTACACCCGCCAACCCCGGCTACACCTTC. Translation gives CASSLFRPSSPMATPANPGYTF.

This CDR3 is CATQLGSNSYNEQFF. The CDR3 bases are TGTGCCACCCAGCTCGGGAGTAACTCCTACAATGAGCAGTTCTTC. The V gene is TRBV19, the J gene TRBJ2-1; perhaps TRBD2 as D (6 bases). The CDR3 extends over 15 amino acids. Trimming pared 10 bases from V and 0 bases from J, leaving 16 bases between. Per the germline V gene, CDR1 is LNHDA and CDR2 is SQIVND (reference sequence). The whole variable domain, filled in from reference TRBV19 and TRBJ2-1, reads DGGITQSPKYLFRKEGQNVTLSCEQNLNHDAMYWYRQDPGQGLRLIYYSQIVNDFQKGDIAEGYSVSREKKESFPLTVTSAQKNPTAFYLCATQLGSNSYNEQFFGPGTRLTVL.

This chain links TRBV6-2 or TRBV6-3 with TRBJ1-1; D might be TRBD1 (6 bases). The CDR3 runs to 15 residues. Germline V gives CDR1 MNHEY, CDR2 SVGEGT. Trimming took off 0 bases at V and 5 bases at J, with 13 bases between the two ends. The CDR3 DNA is TGTGCCAGCAGTTACTCGAGTAGGGGGGAGACTGAAGCTTTCTTT. This sequence encodes CASSYSSRGETEAFF.

V is TRBV24-1 and J is TRBJ2-3; D gene uncertain. CDR1 is KGHDR, CDR2 SFDVKD, per germline. The CDR3 runs to 17 residues. The V and J ends lost 0 bases and 2 bases respectively, with 14 bases between them. In DNA form, the CDR3 reads TGTGCCACCAGTGATTTGACCGTGAGTGGTGTCACAGATACGCAGTATTTT. It translates to CATSDLTVSGVTDTQYF.

V gene TRBV6-2 or TRBV6-3 combines with J gene TRBJ2-7; 8 nucleotides match TRBD2. V lost 5 bases, J lost 0 bases, and 12 bases stayed unmatched. The CDR3 sequence is 17 residues long. Germline assignment: CDR1 MNHEY and CDR2 SVGEGT. CDR3 region: CASSPGGRGTSSYEQYF. DNA of the CDR3: TGTGCCAGCAGTCCCGGAGGACGTGGGACTAGCTCCTACGAGCAGTACTTC.

CDR3 region: CASTLSTGDYGYTF. CDR3 DNA sequence: TGTGCCAGCACCCTATCGACAGGGGACTATGGCTACACCTTC. This chain connects TRBV5-4 to TRBJ1-2; TRBD1 aligns across 8 bases. The V and J ends lost 6 bases and 3 bases, in that order; junction bases with no gene match: 7. The CDR3 totals 14 residues. Per the germline V gene, CDR1 is SGHNT and CDR2 is YYREEE (reference sequence).

The chain has TRBV6-2 or TRBV6-3 and TRBJ2-7, with D perhaps assigned TRBD1 or TRBD2 (5 bases each). The germline V gene encodes CDR1 MNHEY and CDR2 SVGEGT. This CDR3 spans 16 amino acids. V lost 1 base and J lost 0, with 13 bases in between. CDR3 nucleotide sequence: TGTGCCAGCAGTTACTTGAGGGGTCCCTTCTCCTACGAGCAGTACTTC. It yields the protein CASSYLRGPFSYEQYF.

The chain has TRBV9 and TRBJ1-3; perhaps TRBD1 as D (5 bases). Germline CDR1 and CDR2: SGDLS and YYNGEE. V was trimmed by 3 bases and J by 4 bases, leaving 11 bases between them. The CDR3 has 14 residues. CDR3 DNA sequence: TGTGCCAGCAGCGAGGGGTCGGAGGGAAACACCATATATTTT. The encoded protein is CASSEGSEGNTIYF. Combining the CDR3 with reference TRBV9 and TRBJ1-3 gives the whole variable domain DSGVTQTPKHLITATGQRVTLRCSPRSGDLSVYWYQQSLDQGLQFLIQYYNGEERAKGNILERFSAQQFPDLHSELNLSSLELGDSALYFCASSEGSEGNTIYFGEGSWLTVV.

This clone was picked up one time. This chain joins TRBV5-4 and TRBJ2-1; D gene ambiguous. Germline V gives CDR1 SGHNT, CDR2 YYREEE (reference sequence). The CDR3 has 12 residues. Trimming cost V 0 bases and J 9 bases, with 7 bases left between them. CDR3: CASSLVIGEQFF. CDR3 coding DNA: TGTGCCAGCAGCTTGGTGATTGGTGAGCAGTTCTTC.

This chain uses TRBV7-8 with TRBJ2-7; TRBD2 aligns across 14 bases. From germline, CDR1 is SGHVS and CDR2 FQNEAQ. The CDR3 loop spans 18 amino acids. Trimming removed 5 bases from V and 7 bases from J; junction bases left unmatched: 16. The CDR3 sequence is CASSHGQYRLAGGGEQYF. The CDR3 region has the DNA TGTGCCAGCAGCCACGGACAGTACCGACTAGCGGGAGGGGGGGAGCAGTACTTC.

The rearrangement uses TRBV18 and TRBJ1-1; D possibly corresponds to TRBD1 (6 bases). Germline values: CDR1 KGHSH, CDR2 LQKENI. With 2 bases removed from V and 2 bases from J, the gap between germline ends came to 15 bases. This CDR3 spans 16 amino acids. In DNA form, the CDR3 reads TGTGCCAGCTCACCAAGGGCCAGGGGCTCAAACACTGAAGCTTTCTTT. This codes for CASSPRARGSNTEAFF.

The gene calls are TRBV6-5 and TRBJ2-5, with 8 bases aligning to TRBD2. CDR3 length: 13 amino acids. V lost 10 bases to trimming and J lost 1 base; unmatched junction nucleotides: 5. Germline loops: CDR1 MNHEY, CDR2 SVGAGI. This CDR3 is CATGGETQETQYF. Written as DNA, the CDR3 is TGTGCCACCGGGGGGGAGACCCAAGAGACCCAGTACTTC.